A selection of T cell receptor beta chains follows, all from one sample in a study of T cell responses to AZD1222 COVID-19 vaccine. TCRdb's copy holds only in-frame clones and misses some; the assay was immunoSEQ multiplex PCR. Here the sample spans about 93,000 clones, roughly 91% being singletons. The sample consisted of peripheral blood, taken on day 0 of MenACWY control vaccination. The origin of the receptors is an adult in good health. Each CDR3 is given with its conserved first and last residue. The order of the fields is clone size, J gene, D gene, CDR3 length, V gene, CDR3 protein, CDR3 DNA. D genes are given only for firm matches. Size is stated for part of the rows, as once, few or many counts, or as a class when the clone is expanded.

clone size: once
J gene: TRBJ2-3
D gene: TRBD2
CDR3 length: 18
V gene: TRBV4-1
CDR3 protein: CASSQDRLAGGWTDTQYF
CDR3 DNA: TGCGCCAGCAGCCAAGATCGTCTAGCGGGGGGCTGGACAGATACGCAGTATTTT

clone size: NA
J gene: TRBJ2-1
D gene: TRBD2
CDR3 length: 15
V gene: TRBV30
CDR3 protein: CAWRPLAGGFNEQFF
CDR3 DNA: TGTGCCTGGAGGCCCCTAGCGGGAGGTTTCAATGAGCAGTTCTTC

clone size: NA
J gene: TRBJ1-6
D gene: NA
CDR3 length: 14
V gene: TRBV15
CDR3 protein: CATSGGSRGSPLHF
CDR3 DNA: TGTGCCACCAGTGGGGGGTCGAGGGGATCACCCCTCCACTTT

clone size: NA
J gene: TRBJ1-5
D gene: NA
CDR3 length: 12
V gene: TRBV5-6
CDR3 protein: CASSLGDQPQHF
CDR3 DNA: TGTGCCAGCAGCTTGGGGGATCAGCCCCAGCATTTT

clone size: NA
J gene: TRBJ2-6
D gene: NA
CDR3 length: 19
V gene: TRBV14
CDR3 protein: CASSNGPATRGSGANVLTF
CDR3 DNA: TGTGCCAGCAGCAACGGGCCCGCGACCCGGGGCTCTGGGGCCAACGTCCTGACTTTC

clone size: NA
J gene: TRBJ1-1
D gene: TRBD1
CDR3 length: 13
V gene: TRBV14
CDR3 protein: CASSADRDTEAFF
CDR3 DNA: TGTGCCAGCAGCGCCGACAGGGACACTGAAGCTTTCTTT

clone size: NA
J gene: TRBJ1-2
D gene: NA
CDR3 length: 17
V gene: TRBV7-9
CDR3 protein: CASSLSPGLLMNYGYTF
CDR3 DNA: TGTGCCAGCAGCTTATCACCGGGACTTCTGATGAACTATGGCTACACCTTC

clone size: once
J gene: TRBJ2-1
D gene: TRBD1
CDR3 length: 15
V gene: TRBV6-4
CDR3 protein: CASSALGQGNNEQFF
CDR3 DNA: TGTGCCAGCAGTGCCTTGGGACAGGGGAACAATGAGCAGTTCTTC

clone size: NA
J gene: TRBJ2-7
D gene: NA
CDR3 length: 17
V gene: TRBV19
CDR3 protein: CASNGGGHGPTNYEQYF
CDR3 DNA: TGTGCCAGTAATGGGGGGGGACACGGCCCCACTAACTACGAGCAGTACTTC

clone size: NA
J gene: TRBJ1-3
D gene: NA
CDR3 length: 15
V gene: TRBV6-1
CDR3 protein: CASSTGHPAGNTIYF
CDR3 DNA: TGTGCCAGCAGTACGGGACACCCGGCTGGAAACACCATATATTTT

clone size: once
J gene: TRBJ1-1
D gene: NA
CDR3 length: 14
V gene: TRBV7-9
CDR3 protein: CASSPIGGFTEAFF
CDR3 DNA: TGTGCCAGCAGCCCAATCGGGGGTTTCACTGAAGCTTTCTTT

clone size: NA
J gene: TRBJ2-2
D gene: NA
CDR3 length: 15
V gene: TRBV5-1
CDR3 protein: CASSLAEVNTGELFF
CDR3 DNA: TGCGCCAGCAGCTTGGCGGAAGTGAACACCGGGGAGCTGTTTTTT

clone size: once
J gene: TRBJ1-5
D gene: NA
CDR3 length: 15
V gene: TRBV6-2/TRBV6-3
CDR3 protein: CASSYSGYRGQPQHF
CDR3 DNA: TGTGCCAGCAGTTACTCGGGTTACCGGGGTCAGCCCCAGCATTTT

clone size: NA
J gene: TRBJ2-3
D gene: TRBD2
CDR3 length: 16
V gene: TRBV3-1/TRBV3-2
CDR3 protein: CASSRLLAGSTDTQYF
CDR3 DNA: TGTGCCAGCAGCCGCCTACTAGCGGGGAGCACAGATACGCAGTATTTT

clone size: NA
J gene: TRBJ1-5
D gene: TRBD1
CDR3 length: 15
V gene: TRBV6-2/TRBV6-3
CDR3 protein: CASSLQGFSNQPQHF
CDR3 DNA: TGTGCCAGCAGTCTACAGGGGTTCAGCAATCAGCCCCAGCATTTT

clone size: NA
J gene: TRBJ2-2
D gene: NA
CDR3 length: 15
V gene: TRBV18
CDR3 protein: CASSPYSGNTGELFF
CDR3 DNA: TGTGCCAGCTCACCCTACTCCGGTAACACCGGGGAGCTGTTTTTT

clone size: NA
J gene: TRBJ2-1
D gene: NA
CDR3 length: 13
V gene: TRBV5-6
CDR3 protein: CASSLSPLDEQFF
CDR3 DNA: TGTGCCAGCAGCTTGTCCCCTTTGGATGAGCAGTTCTTC

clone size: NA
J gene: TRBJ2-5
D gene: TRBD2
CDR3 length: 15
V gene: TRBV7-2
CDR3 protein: CASSLSPGLQETQYF
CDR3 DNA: TGTGCCAGCAGCTTATCACCGGGACTACAAGAGACCCAGTACTTC

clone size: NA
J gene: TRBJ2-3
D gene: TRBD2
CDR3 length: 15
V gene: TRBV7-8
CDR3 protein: CASSSAGGHIDTQYF
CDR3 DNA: TGTGCCAGCAGCTCGGCGGGGGGGCATATAGATACGCAGTATTTT

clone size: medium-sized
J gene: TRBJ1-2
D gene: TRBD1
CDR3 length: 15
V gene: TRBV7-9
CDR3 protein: CASSSRDRVFDGYTF
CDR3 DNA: TGTGCCAGCAGCTCCCGGGACAGGGTTTTTGATGGCTACACCTTC

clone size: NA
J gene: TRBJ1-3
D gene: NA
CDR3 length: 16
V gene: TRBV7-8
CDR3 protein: CASSLEGPISGNTIYF
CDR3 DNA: TGTGCCAGCAGCTTAGAGGGACCTATCTCTGGAAACACCATATATTTT

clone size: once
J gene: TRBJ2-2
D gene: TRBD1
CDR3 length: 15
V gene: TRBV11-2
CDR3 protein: CASSLTGTLAGELFF
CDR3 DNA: TGTGCCAGCAGCTTGACAGGGACCCTCGCCGGGGAGCTGTTTTTT